This is a list of T cell receptor beta chains from one sample in a study of shared clonotypes between healthy human individuals. Repertoires were generated with immunoSEQ multiplex PCR, while TCRdb's copy carries only in-frame clones and drops some. The data contain over 1.4 million clones, more than 95% of them singletons. The specimen was naive CD4+ T cells sorted from blood. These receptor sequences come from a man younger than 40 in good health. Each CDR3 is given with its conserved first and last residue. D genes are given only for firm matches. The size field is filled for only some rows; it gives once, few, many or a size class.

D	size	V	J	CDR3	DNA
TRBD2	once	TRBV9	TRBJ2-1	CASSVEGLADNEQFF	TGTGCCAGCAGCGTAGAAGGACTAGCGGACAATGAGCAGTTCTTC
-	-	TRBV28	TRBJ2-7	CASSLGGSSYEQYF	TGTGCCAGCAGTTTAGGCGGATCCTCCTACGAGCAGTACTTC
-	-	TRBV6-5	TRBJ2-7	CASSPQGYEQYF	TGTGCCAGCAGTCCCCAAGGGTACGAGCAGTACTTC
-	-	TRBV25-1	TRBJ1-3	CASSEVQGPGNTIYF	TGTGCCAGCAGTGAAGTCCAGGGGCCTGGAAACACCATATATTTT
TRBD2	-	TRBV6-6	TRBJ2-2	CASRPTSGRRTGELFF	TGTGCCAGCAGACCCACTAGCGGGAGAAGGACCGGGGAGCTGTTTTTT
TRBD2	-	TRBV5-5	TRBJ2-7	CASSLASTSGSGSYEQYF	TGTGCCAGCAGCTTGGCCTCGACTAGCGGGAGTGGGTCCTACGAGCAGTACTTC
-	once	TRBV6-1	TRBJ2-5	CASSEQEVRETQYF	TGTGCCAGCAGTGAACAGGAGGTGCGAGAGACCCAGTACTTC
-	-	TRBV4-3	TRBJ2-1	CASSQDHRTEYNEQFF	TGCGCCAGCAGCCAAGATCATCGGACAGAATACAATGAGCAGTTCTTC
-	-	TRBV29-1	TRBJ2-5	CSVVGIQETQYF	TGCAGCGTTGTCGGGATTCAAGAGACCCAGTACTTC
TRBD2	-	TRBV7-9	TRBJ2-3	CASSHTPSGSPTDTQYF	TGTGCCAGCAGCCATACCCCTAGCGGGAGTCCCACAGATACGCAGTATTTT
-	once	TRBV28	TRBJ1-2	CASSAPAGYGYTF	TGTGCCAGCAGTGCGCCGGCCGGCTATGGCTACACCTTC
-	-	TRBV21-1	TRBJ1-5	CASSKIIRASNQPQHF	TGTGCCAGCAGCAAAATAATTCGGGCTAGCAATCAGCCCCAGCATTTT
TRBD2	-	TRBV9	TRBJ2-3	CASSPGTSSDTQYF	TGTGCCAGCAGCCCCGGGACTAGCTCCGATACGCAGTATTTT
TRBD1	-	TRBV7-9	TRBJ1-4	CASSTDRVREKLFF	TGTGCCAGCAGCACAGACAGGGTTCGGGAAAAACTGTTTTTT
-	-	TRBV19	TRBJ1-3	CASSISGNTIYF	TGTGCCAGTAGTATTTCGGGAAACACCATATATTTT
TRBD1	-	TRBV10-3	TRBJ2-7	CAISGGQGHSSYEQYF	TGTGCCATCAGTGGGGGACAGGGCCATAGCTCCTACGAGCAGTACTTC
-	-	TRBV5-1	TRBJ2-1	CASSWGLLADYNEQFF	TGCGCCAGCAGCTGGGGGCTTCTAGCGGATTACAATGAGCAGTTCTTC
TRBD2	-	TRBV5-4	TRBJ2-3	CASSPRLAGGTDTQYF	TGTGCCAGCAGCCCCCGACTAGCGGGAGGCACAGATACGCAGTATTTT
-	-	TRBV5-1	TRBJ2-5	CASSLVIEETQYF	TGCGCCAGCAGCTTGGTAATAGAAGAGACCCAGTACTTC